The subject of this entry is one TCR beta chain. This clone was found once. Which antigen it targets is not known. The sample holds no much larger clone one base away, and base qualities are not on file. After less than 13 days of culture, CD4+ T cells were isolated with the EasySep CD4+ T cell isolation kit. None of the healthy vaccine recipients had a prior SARS-CoV-2 infection, which was confirmed by nucleocapsid antibody tests that came back negative both before and after vaccination. On days 3 and 7, half of the culture medium was replaced with fresh IL-2-containing medium. Unless noted otherwise, every peptide stimulation condition was grown in triplicate wells. Using Ficoll-Paque Plus gradient centrifugation, PBMC were separated from whole blood and then either used fresh or cryopreserved at -140C. The QIAamp micro DNA kit was used to extract genomic DNA from the cultured CD4+ T cells. The receptor library was made with the immunoSEQ multiplex PCR assay. DNA from the cultured and isolated CD4+ T cells underwent TCR beta CDR3 sequencing. The source study handled its data this way. Non-productive TCR sequences were removed, reads were trimmed to the CDR3 region, and CDR3s of at least 7 amino acids were retained. Antigen-specific clonotypes were identified with the MANAFEST web app by comparing expansion in peptide wells against reference cultures. For clones to be considered positive, expansion at FDR<0.05 versus reference and all other wells, an odds ratio above 5, and a frequency above 0.1% in two replicate wells were required. A clonotype was defined as cross-reactive if the clonotype was significantly expanded both in SARS-CoV-2 spike wells and in at least one common cold coronavirus spike condition. CDR3 similarity was assessed by Levenshtein distance with the stringdist R package, and unrooted trees were built with ape in R 3.6.1. In TCRdb, the immuneACCESS table is reduced to in-frame sequences with V and J assigned. These tables do not hold every clone; where another copy was compared, an unresolved V gene accounts for under half, and the others remain unexplained. The DNA gave D and trimming, while V, J and clone size come from that table. The sample profile shows approximately 37,000 clones; approximately 72% of them were found once. 3% of the sample goes to the ten largest clones.

These data come from a study of vaccination effects on CD4 cells after COVID-19 (dated by TCRdb to 2021 to 2024). Regarding the research as a whole: In the ViraFEST assay, PBMC were stimulated with viral peptide pools, and TCR sequencing was then used to find antigen-specific CD4+ T cell clonotypes based on their expansion. The study compared SARS-CoV-2 spike-specific CD4+ TCR repertoires before and after mRNA vaccination in COVID-19 convalescent patients and infection-naive vaccine recipients. Each well held 1.5 million to 2.5 million PBMC cultured in IMDM containing roughly 5.1% human AB serum, 10 IU/ml IL-2 and gentamicin, along with about 10 ug/ml peptides. Altogether, over 9 COVID-19 convalescent patients and a handful of SARS-CoV-2-naive healthy vaccine recipients made up the full study. Participants received two doses of either the BNT162b2 or the mRNA-1273 mRNA SARS-CoV-2 vaccine. In the study, cultures from other donors were sequenced using the Oncomine TCR Beta short-read assay on an Illumina iSeq 100. General findings and caveats noted by the study authors: Among healthy vaccine recipients, nearly all vaccine-induced clones were SARS-CoV-2 mono-reactive, and just 1 of 255 was cross-reactive with common cold coronaviruses. Clones induced by infection and clones induced by vaccination both contracted markedly at late timepoints after vaccination, which fits with T cell responses waning over time. The study was limited by a small number of convalescent patients, and early post-infection timepoints were lacking.

The CDR3, from cysteine to phenylalanine, totals 16 residues. The retained sequence is limited to the CDR3, 48 bases, with the frame set at the first base. V drops 0 bases and J drops 3 bases, leaving 15 bases in between. CDR1 and CDR2 are drawn from the germline V gene: MGHRA, YSYEKL. This receptor was identified in a human donor who received a COVID-19 vaccine. This material consisted of CD4+ T cells from PBMCs cultured without peptide, taken before COVID-19 vaccination. The sequence links TRBV4-1 to TRBJ2-7, with a weak D call of TRBD1 (7 bases match). The CDR3 reads CASSQEAGGIIYEQYF. The DNA sequence follows: TGCGCCAGCAGCCAAGAGGCAGGGGGGATTATCTACGAGCAGTACTTC.